Below, one TCR beta chain is given with its context. The protocol was immunoSEQ multiplex PCR, while the TCRdb copy is restricted to in-frame clones and leaves out a portion. This sample has 20,000 to 25,000 clones, with roughly 87% found just once. CDR3 size: 14 residues. This entry is derived from a study of T cell changes during pregnancy in multiple sclerosis. The clonotype originates from a female donor with multiple sclerosis, enrolled in a pregnancy study. Sequencing used CD8+ T cells from peripheral blood mononuclear cells, obtained after pregnancy. The chain combines TRBV12-1 with TRBJ2-2; the table's D gene call, TRBD1, was not cross checked with the DNA. TRBV12-1 has pseudogene status. The CDR3 loop is CASSPPGGPGELFF. In DNA, the CDR3 is TGTGCCAGCAGCCCCCCAGGGGGCCCCGGGGAGCTGTTTTTT.